This TCR beta chain was sequenced in a study of blood T cell repertoires in COVID-19. The study assigned cohorts using participant-reported clinical history. The study counted Cohort 3 donors as recovered given two negative PCRs, clearance, or symptom resolution. TCRdb keeps only in-frame clones here, not all; method: immunoSEQ multiplex PCR. In the table there are some 320,000 clones, 87% of which are singletons. The length of the CDR3 is 14 residues. V dropped 3 bases and J dropped 0; count of bases not matched to a gene: 0. CDR1 and CDR2 (germline): MNHEY, SMNVEV (reference sequence). This sequence joins TRBV27 and TRBJ2-7, with 9 bases lining up with TRBD1. Material: PBMCs or T cells enriched from blood (not recorded which). The receptor was derived from a woman in her thirties who had recovered from COVID-19. CDR3 amino acids: CASSLDRGSYEQYF. Written as DNA, the CDR3 is TGTGCCAGCAGTTTGGACAGGGGCTCCTACGAGCAGTACTTC.